This is a list of T cell receptor beta chains from one sample in a study of metastatic and nonmetastatic thyroid tumors. MiXCR was used by TCRdb to re-call the PCR reads. The sample shows about 70,000 clones, 18% of them seen only once. The source material was blood. These receptors were obtained from a female donor with papillary thyroid cancer or a benign thyroid nodule (not recorded which). Some clones in this sample may be carry-over from other donors' samples. Each CDR3 is given with its conserved first and last residue. The D gene is left open where the match is weak. Clone sizes are given selectively: once, few, many, or a class where the clone is expanded.

v_gene	d_gene	j_gene	abundance	CDR3aa	CDR3nt
TRBV20-1	TRBD2	TRBJ2-7	many	CSAREELAVLYEQYF	TGCAGTGCTAGAGAGGAACTAGCGGTGCTCTACGAGCAGTACTTC
TRBV11-3	NA	TRBJ1-1	NA	CASSLVRGAGAFF	TGTGCCAGCAGCTTAGTAAGGGGCGCGGGTGCTTTCTTT
TRBV9	NA	TRBJ2-3	many	CASSPLSGADTQYF	TGTGCCAGCAGCCCCCTATCGGGTGCAGATACGCAGTATTTT
TRBV6-2/TRBV6-3	TRBD2	TRBJ2-3	few	CASSYSLVAGGPDTQYF	TGTGCCAGCAGTTACTCGTTGGTAGCGGGAGGGCCAGATACGCAGTATTTT
TRBV3-1	TRBD1	TRBJ2-3	many	CASSPQGARDTQYF	TGTGCCAGCAGCCCACAGGGGGCTCGGGATACGCAGTATTTT
TRBV27	NA	TRBJ2-1	many	CASSSVRELDYNEQFF	TGTGCCAGCAGCTCAGTCCGAGAACTAGACTACAATGAGCAGTTCTTC
TRBV11-2	NA	TRBJ2-7	many	CASSEYEQYF	TGTGCCAGCAGCGAATACGAGCAGTACTTC
TRBV2	NA	TRBJ2-3	many	CASIASSGGTDTQYF	TGTGCCAGCATCGCTTCGTCAGGGGGCACAGATACGCAGTATTTT
TRBV6-1	TRBD2	TRBJ2-7	few	CASSQVVGLATYEQYF	TGTGCCAGCAGCCAGGTCGTCGGACTAGCTACCTACGAGCAGTACTTC
TRBV6-2/TRBV6-3	NA	TRBJ1-1	few	CASSYTGNTEAFF	TGTGCCAGCAGTTACACAGGGAACACTGAAGCTTTCTTT
TRBV6-2/TRBV6-3	TRBD1	TRBJ2-6	few	CASGSEQGGSGANVLTF	TGTGCCAGCGGTTCCGAACAGGGGGGCTCTGGGGCCAACGTCCTGACTTTC
TRBV5-1	TRBD2	TRBJ2-1	many	CASSWTSSYNEQFF	TGCGCCAGCAGCTGGACTAGCTCCTACAATGAGCAGTTCTTC
TRBV7-6	TRBD1	TRBJ2-5	many	CASSSGQGARETQYF	TGTGCCAGCAGCTCCGGACAGGGGGCGAGGGAGACCCAGTACTTC
TRBV20-1	NA	TRBJ2-4	many	CSAPAGNGKNIQYF	TGCAGTGCCCCCGCGGGGAATGGCAAAAACATTCAGTACTTC
TRBV11-2	NA	TRBJ1-3	few	CASSLDQGNTIYF	TGTGCCAGCAGCTTAGATCAGGGAAACACCATATATTTT
TRBV10-3	TRBD1	TRBJ1-3	NA	CATGTGRTGNTIYF	TGTGCCACGGGGACAGGGAGAACTGGAAACACCATATATTTT
TRBV6-4	TRBD1	TRBJ2-1	many	CASSDSPGGPYNEQFF	TGTGCCAGCAGTGACTCGCCAGGGGGACCCTACAATGAGCAGTTCTTC
TRBV13	NA	TRBJ2-1	many	CASSGGERSSYNEQFF	TGTGCCAGCAGCGGCGGGGAGAGGAGCTCCTACAATGAGCAGTTCTTC
TRBV19	NA	TRBJ2-1	many	CASSIFGAGNEQFF	TGTGCCAGTAGTATCTTTGGAGCCGGCAATGAGCAGTTCTTC
TRBV2	NA	TRBJ1-1	many	CASSDRATEAFF	TGTGCCAGCAGTGACAGGGCAACTGAAGCTTTCTTT
TRBV6-1	TRBD1	TRBJ1-2	NA	CASRTGQAYGYTF	TGTGCCAGCAGAACAGGACAGGCTTATGGCTACACCTTC
TRBV4-3	TRBD1	TRBJ2-6	NA	CASSQGTGDSGANVLTF	TGCGCCAGCAGCCAAGGGACAGGGGACTCTGGGGCCAACGTCCTGACTTTC
TRBV9	TRBD2	TRBJ2-1	many	CASSVALREGDEQFF	TGTGCCAGCAGCGTAGCATTACGGGAGGGAGATGAGCAGTTCTTC
TRBV27	TRBD2	TRBJ2-1	NA	CASSKWGLAGVYNEQFF	TGTGCCAGCAGTAAATGGGGACTAGCGGGAGTGTACAATGAGCAGTTCTTC
TRBV7-9	TRBD1	TRBJ1-2	NA	CASSLQDRGLCGYTF	TGTGCCAGCAGCTTACAGGACAGGGGGCTCTGTGGCTACACCTTC
TRBV24-1	TRBD1	TRBJ2-1	many	CATSEVTGWQFF	TGTGCCACCAGTGAGGTGACAGGGTGGCAGTTCTTC
TRBV28	NA	TRBJ1-1	many	CASLSPGEAFF	TGTGCCAGCCTTAGTCCAGGGGAAGCTTTCTTT
TRBV6-2/TRBV6-3	NA	TRBJ2-7	NA	CASSQVGPVDEQYF	TGTGCCAGCAGCCAGGTGGGACCAGTCGACGAGCAGTACTTC
TRBV6-1	NA	TRBJ1-4	NA	CASRSTEGNEKLFF	TGTGCCAGCAGGTCAACCGAGGGGAATGAAAAACTGTTTTTT
TRBV7-9	NA	TRBJ1-4	many	CASSLAVQTNEKLFF	TGTGCCAGCAGCTTAGCAGTACAGACTAATGAAAAACTGTTTTTT
TRBV5-1	NA	TRBJ1-6	many	CASSLEQYNSPLHF	TGCGCCAGCAGCTTGGAACAGTATAATTCACCCCTCCACTTT
TRBV29-1	TRBD1	TRBJ2-7	many	CSGRGRGTYEQYF	TGCAGCGGCAGGGGGCGCGGGACGTACGAGCAGTACTTC
TRBV5-1	NA	TRBJ2-2	few	CASSAGGPGTGELFF	TGCGCCAGCAGTGCCGGGGGCCCTGGAACCGGGGAGCTGTTTTTT
TRBV11-1	NA	TRBJ2-7	many	CASSPQPAKQYF	TGTGCCAGCAGCCCTCAGCCAGCTAAGCAGTACTTC
TRBV18	NA	TRBJ2-5	many	CASSRSMGGVGETQYF	TGTGCCAGCTCCCGTAGCATGGGAGGAGTAGGAGAGACCCAGTACTTC
TRBV2	NA	TRBJ2-5	many	CASSLPMGAGRQETQYF	TGTGCCAGCAGTCTCCCGATGGGGGCAGGGAGGCAAGAGACCCAGTACTTC
TRBV6-4	TRBD2	TRBJ2-3	few	CASSATTSGGADTQYF	TGTGCCAGCAGTGCTACAACTAGCGGGGGCGCAGATACGCAGTATTTT
TRBV30	TRBD2	TRBJ2-5	many	CAWSVGSGSETQYF	TGTGCCTGGAGTGTCGGTAGCGGGAGCGAGACCCAGTACTTC
TRBV10-1	NA	TRBJ2-1	few	CASSDGGRSHNEQFF	TGCGCCAGCAGTGATGGAGGGCGGTCCCACAATGAGCAGTTCTTC
TRBV9	TRBD2	TRBJ2-4	NA	CASSEETSGRMKNIQYF	TGTGCCAGCAGCGAAGAAACTAGCGGGAGAATGAAAAACATTCAGTACTTC
TRBV6-5	NA	TRBJ1-5	many	CASSYSYDAYNQPQHF	TGTGCCAGCAGTTACTCTTACGACGCTTACAATCAGCCCCAGCATTTT
TRBV28	NA	TRBJ1-2	many	CASRPGGPPISNYGYTF	TGTGCCAGCAGGCCCGGGGGTCCTCCCATTTCTAACTATGGCTACACCTTC
TRBV5-1	NA	TRBJ2-5	many	CASTDDPGVGLPEETQYF	TGCGCCAGCACCGACGATCCGGGGGTGGGGCTACCAGAAGAGACCCAGTACTTC
TRBV11-2	NA	TRBJ1-1	NA	CASSFIERDNTEAFF	TGTGCCAGCAGCTTTATCGAACGGGATAACACTGAAGCTTTCTTT
TRBV18	NA	TRBJ2-5	many	CASSPALQETQYF	TGTGCCAGCTCACCAGCCCTTCAAGAGACCCAGTACTTC
TRBV20-1	NA	TRBJ2-7	many	CSASYEQYF	TGCAGTGCCAGCTACGAGCAGTACTTC